A single sample is the source of the 26 T cell receptor beta chains below, sequenced in a study of blood T cell repertoires in COVID-19. Clones were sequenced by immunoSEQ multiplex PCR, and TCRdb holds only the in-frame ones, with some missing. Here the sample spans around 130,000 clones, more than 75% being singletons. Sequenced material: peripheral blood. The receptors stem from a woman aged 45 to 65 who had recovered from COVID-19.

The V gene is TRBV6-5, the J gene TRBJ2-3, with 8 bases identical to TRBD2. The CDR3 spans 16 residues. CDR1 is MNHEY, CDR2 SVGAGI, per germline. V dropped 0 bases and J dropped 6; count of bases not matched to a gene: 8. The CDR3 sequence is CASSYSTSATGDTQYF. CDR3 coding DNA: TGTGCCAGCAGTTACTCGACTAGCGCTACAGGGGATACGCAGTATTTT.

V and J are TRBV29-1 and TRBJ1-2; D gene uncertain. The CDR3 sequence is 13 residues long. Looked up from germline, CDR1 is SQVTM and CDR2 is ANQGSEA. V lost 7 bases to trimming and J lost 8 bases, with 20 bases between them. CDR3 amino acids: CSARPEDGRGYTF. CDR3 nucleotide sequence: TGCAGCGCCCGCCCCGAAGATGGGCGCGGCTACACCTTC.

The J gene is TRBJ1-2, the V gene TRBV18; D perhaps matches TRBD1 (6 bases). The V and J ends lost 3 bases and 2 bases respectively, with 10 bases between them. CDR3 length equals 14 residues. Germline assignment: CDR1 KGHSH and CDR2 LQKENI. The CDR3 DNA reads TGTGCCAGCTCACCTCCGACAGGAAACTATGGCTACACCTTC. Translating gives CASSPPTGNYGYTF.

The CDR3, as DNA: TGTGCCAGCAGCGTGGGACAGGGGTACGAGCAGTACTTC. This gives the protein CASSVGQGYEQYF. The chain links TRBV7-3 to TRBJ2-7, with 10 bases lining up with TRBD1. After removal of 5 bases from V and 4 bases from J, the junction contained 2 bases not matched to a gene. CDR3 length: 13 residues. CDR1 and CDR2 from the germline V gene are SGHTA and FQGTGA. Based on the CDR3 plus reference TRBV7-3 and TRBJ2-7, the full variable domain is GAGVSQTPSNKVTEKGKYVELRCDPISGHTALYWYRQSLGQGPEFLIYFQGTGAADDSGLPNDRFFAVRPEGSVSTLKIQRTERGDSAVYLCASSVGQGYEQYFGPGTRLTVT.

The V and J genes are TRBV18 and TRBJ2-7; TRBD2 is a possible D gene (5 bases). Trimming took 6 bases from V and 0 from J, leaving 24 bases between them. This CDR3 is built from 18 residues. Germline lookup yields CDR1 KGHSH and CDR2 LQKENI. CDR3 nucleotides: TGTGCCAGCTCCCCGAGGGAAAGAGTCGCGCGGATCTCCTACGAGCAGTACTTC. Protein sequence: CASSPRERVARISYEQYF.

The gene calls are TRBV6-2 or TRBV6-3 and TRBJ2-7, with TRBD1 matching over 8 bases. This CDR3 is 13 amino acids long. The germline V gene has CDR1 MNHEY and CDR2 SVGEGT. The V and J ends lost 6 bases and 3 bases, in that order; junction bases with no gene match: 4. CDR3: CASSRDRYYEQYF. CDR3 in DNA: TGTGCCAGCAGCCGGGACAGGTACTACGAGCAGTACTTC.

J is TRBJ1-1 and V is TRBV11-2, with D possibly being TRBD1 (6 bases). The CDR3 is 16 residues long. Germline-derived CDR1 and CDR2 are SGHAT and FQNNGV. Trimming pared 3 bases from V and 2 bases from J, leaving 16 bases between. The CDR3 bases are TGTGCCAGCAGCTTGAGCATCCCGGACAGAAACACTGAAGCTTTCTTT. Protein product: CASSLSIPDRNTEAFF. Full variable domain (rest looked up from reference TRBV11-2 and TRBJ1-1): EAGVAQSPRYKIIEKRQSVAFWCNPISGHATLYWYQQILGQGPKLLIQFQNNGVVDDSQLPKDRFSAERLKGVDSTLKIQPAKLEDSAVYLCASSLSIPDRNTEAFFGQGTRLTVV.

The V call is TRBV28, the J call TRBJ2-7; the match to TRBD1 covers 8 bases. V lost 5 bases and J lost 9; bases outside the gene matches: 9. The V gene's germline CDR1 is MDHEN and CDR2 SYDVKM. This CDR3 is 13 amino acids long. The CDR3: CASSPPDRGWQYF. CDR3 coding DNA: TGTGCCAGCAGTCCGCCCGACAGGGGATGGCAGTACTTC.

This clone was recorded only once. The chain has TRBV29-1 and TRBJ2-3, with D perhaps matching TRBD1 (6 bases). V shed 3 bases and J shed 1 base, with 8 bases lying between them. The CDR3 covers 13 residues. The germline CDR1 and CDR2 sequences are SQVTM and ANQGSEA. CDR3 DNA: TGCAGCGTTGACGAGGGGGGCACAGATACGCAGTATTTT. As protein: CSVDEGGTDTQYF.

The V call is TRBV30, the J call TRBJ1-2; D unresolved. Germline V gene lookup returns CDR1 GTSNPN and CDR2 SVGIG (reference sequence). The V gene lost 4 bases and the J gene lost 5 bases, with 14 bases spanning the gap. This CDR3 region has 13 residues. The CDR3 here is CAWNIGEAYGYTF. The CDR3 DNA follows: TGTGCCTGGAATATCGGGGAGGCTTATGGCTACACCTTC.

This sequence joins TRBV30 and TRBJ1-2; the match to TRBD1 covers 8 bases. This CDR3 comprises 15 residues. Germline V gene sequence: CDR1 GTSNPN, CDR2 SVGIG (reference sequence). V shed 1 base and J 1 base; nucleotides not matched to a gene: 5. CDR3 residues: CAWSEFGQGNYGYTF. The CDR3 DNA reads TGTGCCTGGAGTGAATTCGGACAGGGTAACTATGGCTACACCTTC.

This clone has only a few counts. The chain recombines TRBV11-3 with TRBJ2-7; 9 bases match TRBD2. Germline V lookup: CDR1 SGHNT, CDR2 YENEEA. The CDR3 covers 15 residues. J was trimmed by 5 bases and V by 1 base; bases with no gene match: 6. The CDR3: CASSLVAGGPHEQYF. CDR3 in DNA: TGTGCCAGCAGCTTAGTTGCGGGAGGGCCCCACGAGCAGTACTTC.

This sequence joins TRBV11-2 and TRBJ2-5; D not resolved. Germline CDR1 is SGHAT and CDR2 is FQNNGV. The CDR3 loop spans 14 amino acids. The V gene lost 2 bases and the J gene lost 5 bases, with 12 bases spanning the gap. CDR3 loop: CASSLYLIAETQYF. The CDR3 nucleotides read TGTGCCAGCAGCTTATATCTGATTGCGGAGACCCAGTACTTC. The full variable domain, with the rest looked up from reference TRBV11-2 and TRBJ2-5, is EAGVAQSPRYKIIEKRQSVAFWCNPISGHATLYWYQQILGQGPKLLIQFQNNGVVDDSQLPKDRFSAERLKGVDSTLKIQPAKLEDSAVYLCASSLYLIAETQYFGPGTRLLVL.

This rearrangement joins TRBV18 to TRBJ2-5; D remains ambiguous. Germline-derived CDR1 and CDR2 are KGHSH and LQKENI. The germline V and J ends were trimmed by 0 bases and 1 base, with 9 bases remaining between them. This CDR3 region has 15 residues. Written as DNA, the CDR3 is TGTGCCAGCTCACCACCATCCAATCCCCAAGAGACCCAGTACTTC. Protein: CASSPPSNPQETQYF.

This chain uses TRBV2 with TRBJ1-4; the match to TRBD1 covers 10 bases. CDR1 and CDR2 (germline): SNHLY, FYNNEI. Trimming cost V 6 bases and J 7 bases; bases outside gene matches: 2. The CDR3 is 13 amino acids. In DNA, the CDR3 is TGTGCCAGCAGGGGGGACAGGGGTGAAAAACTGTTTTTT. Amino acid sequence: CASRGDRGEKLFF.

This clone was detected a few times. J is TRBJ1-1 and V is TRBV2; D gene ambiguous. Per germline, CDR1 SNHLY and CDR2 FYNNEI. The V gene lost 4 bases and the J gene lost 2 bases, with 14 bases spanning the gap. The CDR3 contains 15 residues. The CDR3 protein is CASSARVGLNTEAFF. The CDR3 bases are TGTGCCAGCAGTGCCCGGGTTGGTCTCAACACTGAAGCTTTCTTT. The whole variable domain, remainder taken from reference TRBV2 and TRBJ1-1, is EPEVTQTPSHQVTQMGQEVILRCVPISNHLYFYWYRQILGQKVEFLVSFYNNEISEKSEIFDDQFSVERPDGSNFTLKIRSTKLEDSAMYFCASSARVGLNTEAFFGQGTRLTVV.

The chain joins TRBV5-8 to TRBJ1-2, with TRBD1 as a possible D gene (5 bases). Germline assignment: CDR1 SGHTS and CDR2 YDEGEE. The CDR3 consists of 14 residues. V shed 4 bases and J shed 6 bases, with 16 bases lying between them. Here the CDR3 reads CASSPWGGIHGYTF. The CDR3 coding sequence is TGTGCCAGCAGCCCCTGGGGGGGGATCCATGGCTACACCTTC.

The V gene is TRBV7-7, the J gene TRBJ2-3; maybe TRBD2 (5 bases). Germline V gene data show CDR1 as SSHAT and CDR2 as FNYEAQ (reference sequence). CDR3 size: 13 residues. Between the trimmed V and J ends, which lost 0 bases and 6 bases, there was a span of 7 bases. Here the CDR3 DNA reads TGTGCCAGCAGCTTAGCTCCGGGGGATACGCAGTATTTT. It encodes CASSLAPGDTQYF. The variable domain in full, with the rest retrieved from reference TRBV7-7 and TRBJ2-3, is GAGVSQSPRYKVTKRGQDVTLRCDPISSHATLYWYQQALGQGPEFLTYFNYEAQPDKSGLPSDRFSAERPEGSISTLTIQRTEQRDSAMYRCASSLAPGDTQYFGPGTRLTVL.

This clone was observed once. The J gene is TRBJ1-5, the V gene TRBV7-2; 12 nucleotides match TRBD1. The J segment lost 7 bases and the V segment lost 2 bases, leaving 6 bases of the junction unmatched. The CDR3 is 16 residues long. From germline, CDR1 is SGHTA and CDR2 FQGNSA. CDR3 DNA: TGTGCCAGCAGCTTATGGTCGGGACAGGGGGCGCAGCCCCAGCATTTT. It specifies CASSLWSGQGAQPQHF.

The chain carries TRBV15 and TRBJ2-3; D unclear. Between the trimmed V and J ends, which lost 0 bases and 3 bases, there was a span of 4 bases. The CDR3 extends over 13 amino acids. CDR1 and CDR2 (germline): LNHNV, YYDKDF (reference sequence). Here the CDR3 DNA reads TGTGCCACCAGCAGAGATGCGACAGATACGCAGTATTTT. The encoded protein is CATSRDATDTQYF. Looking up the rest from reference TRBV15 and TRBJ2-3 gives the full variable domain: DAMVIQNPRYQVTQFGKPVTLSCSQTLNHNVMYWYQQKSSQAPKLLFHYYDKDFNNEADTPDNFQSRRPNTSFCFLDIRSPGLGDTAMYLCATSRDATDTQYFGPGTRLTVL.

This clone was detected only a few times. The CDR3 sequence is CASSSVTSGRVYEQYF. The DNA of the CDR3 is TGTGCCAGCAGCTCCGTTACTAGCGGGAGGGTTTACGAGCAGTACTTC. The rearrangement links TRBV7-9 to TRBJ2-7; 13 nucleotides match TRBD2. Looked up from germline, CDR1 is SEHNR and CDR2 is FQNEAQ (reference sequence). Trimming cost V 4 bases and J 4 bases; bases outside gene matches: 7. This CDR3 has 16 residues.

The genes are TRBV5-1 and TRBJ1-1, with 7 bases fitting TRBD1. Germline V gene data show CDR1 as SGHRS and CDR2 as YFSETQ. The length of the CDR3 is 14 residues. V was pared by 6 bases and J by 0 bases, with 5 bases of the junction left unmatched. CDR3 sequence: CASTRDSMNTEAFF. The CDR3 DNA reads as TGCGCCAGCACCCGGGACAGTATGAACACTGAAGCTTTCTTT.

The rearrangement uses TRBV11-3 and TRBJ2-1, with 9 bases that match TRBD2. Looked up from germline, CDR1 is SGHNT and CDR2 is YENEEA. With V trimmed by 0 bases and J by 9 bases, 9 bases remained unmatched. CDR3 length: 16 residues. Here the CDR3 DNA reads TGTGCCAGCAGCTTAGACTGGACTAGCGACTCCGGTGAGCAGTTCTTC. Residues: CASSLDWTSDSGEQFF.

This chain uses TRBV2 with TRBJ2-7; D is perhaps TRBD2 (7 bases). CDR3 length: 15 residues. Trimming pared 7 bases from V and 3 bases from J, leaving 19 bases between. CDR1 and CDR2 (germline): SNHLY, FYNNEI. In DNA form, the CDR3 reads TGTGCCAGCACGTTCAGGGGTGCGGGGGACTACGAGCAGTACTTC. Protein product: CASTFRGAGDYEQYF.

This chain connects TRBV27 to TRBJ2-1; a possible D gene is TRBD2 (6 bases). The germline gives CDR1 MNHEY, CDR2 SMNVEV (reference sequence). Trimming stripped 4 bases from V and 3 bases from J, with 16 bases between. The CDR3 totals 16 residues. As DNA, the CDR3 is TGTGCCAGCAGTTCGGGAGCTGGAAAAAACTACAATGAGCAGTTCTTC. Its translation: CASSSGAGKNYNEQFF.

This clone was picked up one time. V and J are TRBV19 and TRBJ2-2; D might be TRBD1 (6 bases). CDR1 is LNHDA, CDR2 SQIVND, per germline (reference sequence). Trimming removed 6 bases from V and 7 bases from J, with 15 bases in between. This CDR3 spans 14 amino acids. CDR3 in DNA: TGTGCCAGTAGGTGGGACACCCAAGGCGGGGAGCTGTTTTTT. Amino acids: CASRWDTQGGELFF.